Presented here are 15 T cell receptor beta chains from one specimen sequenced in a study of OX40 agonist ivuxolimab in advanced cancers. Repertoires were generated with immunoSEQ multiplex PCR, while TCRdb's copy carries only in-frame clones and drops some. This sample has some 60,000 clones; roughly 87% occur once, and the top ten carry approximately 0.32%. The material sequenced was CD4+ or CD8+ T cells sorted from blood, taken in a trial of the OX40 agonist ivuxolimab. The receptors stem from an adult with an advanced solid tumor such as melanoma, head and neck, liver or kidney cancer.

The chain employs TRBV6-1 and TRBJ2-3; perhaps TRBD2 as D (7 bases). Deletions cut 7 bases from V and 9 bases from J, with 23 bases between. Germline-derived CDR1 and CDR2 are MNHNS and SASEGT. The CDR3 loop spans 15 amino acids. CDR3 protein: CASNSGAGAARTQYF. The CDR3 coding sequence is TGTGCCAGCAACTCCGGGGCGGGGGCTGCCAGGACGCAGTATTTT.

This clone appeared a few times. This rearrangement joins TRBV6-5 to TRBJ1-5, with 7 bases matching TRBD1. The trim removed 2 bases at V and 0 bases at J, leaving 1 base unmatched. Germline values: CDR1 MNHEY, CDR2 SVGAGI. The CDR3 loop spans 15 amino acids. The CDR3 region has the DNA TGTGCCAGCAGTTACGACAGGGATAGCAATCAGCCCCAGCATTTT. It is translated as CASSYDRDSNQPQHF.

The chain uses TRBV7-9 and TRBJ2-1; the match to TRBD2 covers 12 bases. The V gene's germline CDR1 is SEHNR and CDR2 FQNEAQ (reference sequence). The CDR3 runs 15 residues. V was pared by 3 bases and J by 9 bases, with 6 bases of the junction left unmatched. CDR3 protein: CASSFPSGGAGEQFF. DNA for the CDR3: TGTGCCAGCAGCTTTCCTAGCGGGGGGGCGGGTGAGCAGTTCTTC.

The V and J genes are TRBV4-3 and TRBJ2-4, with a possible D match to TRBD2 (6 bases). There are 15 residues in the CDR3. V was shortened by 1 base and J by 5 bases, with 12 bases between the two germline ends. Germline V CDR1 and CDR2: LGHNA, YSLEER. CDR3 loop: CASSQGVREENIQYF. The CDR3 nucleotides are TGCGCCAGCAGCCAAGGGGTCAGGGAGGAAAACATTCAGTACTTC.

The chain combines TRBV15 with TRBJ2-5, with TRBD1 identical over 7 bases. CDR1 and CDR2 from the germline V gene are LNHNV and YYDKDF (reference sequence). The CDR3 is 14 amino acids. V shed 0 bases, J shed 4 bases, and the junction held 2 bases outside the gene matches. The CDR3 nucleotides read TGTGCCACCAGCAGAGAAGGGGGCCGAGAGACCCAGTACTTC. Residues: CATSREGGRETQYF.

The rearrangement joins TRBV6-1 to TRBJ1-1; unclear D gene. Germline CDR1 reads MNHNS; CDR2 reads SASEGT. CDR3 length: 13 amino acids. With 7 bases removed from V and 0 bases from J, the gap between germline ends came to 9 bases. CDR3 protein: CASTSDLNTEAFF. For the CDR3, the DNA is TGTGCCAGCACCTCTGACCTGAACACTGAAGCTTTCTTT.

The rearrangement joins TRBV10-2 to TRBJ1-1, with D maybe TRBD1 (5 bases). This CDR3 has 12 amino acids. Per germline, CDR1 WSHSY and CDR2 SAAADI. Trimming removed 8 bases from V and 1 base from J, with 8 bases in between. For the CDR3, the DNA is TGCGCCAGCGGCAGGGCGAACACTGAAGCTTTCTTT. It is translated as CASGRANTEAFF.

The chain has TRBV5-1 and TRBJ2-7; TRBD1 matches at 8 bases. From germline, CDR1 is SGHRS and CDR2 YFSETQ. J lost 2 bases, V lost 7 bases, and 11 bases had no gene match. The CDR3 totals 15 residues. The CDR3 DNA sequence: TGCGCCAGCTCCTTTTGGGACAGGTTGACCTACGAGCAGTACTTC. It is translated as CASSFWDRLTYEQYF.

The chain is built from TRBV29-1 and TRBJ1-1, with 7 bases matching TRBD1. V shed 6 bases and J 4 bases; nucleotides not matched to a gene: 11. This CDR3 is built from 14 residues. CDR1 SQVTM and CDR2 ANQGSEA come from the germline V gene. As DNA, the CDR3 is TGCAGCGTGGGGAACAGGGGATGGGGCACTGAAGCTTTCTTT. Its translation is CSVGNRGWGTEAFF.

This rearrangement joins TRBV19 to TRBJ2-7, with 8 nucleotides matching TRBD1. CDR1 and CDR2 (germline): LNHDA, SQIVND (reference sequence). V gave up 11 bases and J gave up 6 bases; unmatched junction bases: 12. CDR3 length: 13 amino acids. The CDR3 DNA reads TGTGCCGGGGACAGGTCCCCTCCCGGCGAGCAGTACTTC. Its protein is CAGDRSPPGEQYF.

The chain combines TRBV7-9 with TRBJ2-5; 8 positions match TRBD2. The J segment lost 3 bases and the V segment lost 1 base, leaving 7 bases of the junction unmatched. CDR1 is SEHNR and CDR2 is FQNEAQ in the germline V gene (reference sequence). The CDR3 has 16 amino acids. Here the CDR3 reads CASSLGGRAGEETQYF. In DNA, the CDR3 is TGTGCCAGCAGCTTAGGCGGGCGAGCGGGGGAAGAGACCCAGTACTTC.

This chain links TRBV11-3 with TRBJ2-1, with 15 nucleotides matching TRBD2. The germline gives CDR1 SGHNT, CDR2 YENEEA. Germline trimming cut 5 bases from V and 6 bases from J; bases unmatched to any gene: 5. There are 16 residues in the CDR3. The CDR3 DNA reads TGTGCCAGCAGCGGCCGGACTAGCGGGGGGGCCAATGAGCAGTTCTTC. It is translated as CASSGRTSGGANEQFF. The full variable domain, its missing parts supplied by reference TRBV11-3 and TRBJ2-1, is EAGVVQSPRYKIIEKKQPVAFWCNPISGHNTLYWYLQNLGQGPELLIRYENEEAVDDSQLPKDRFSAERLKGVDSTLKIQPAELGDSAVYLCASSGRTSGGANEQFFGPGTRLTVL.

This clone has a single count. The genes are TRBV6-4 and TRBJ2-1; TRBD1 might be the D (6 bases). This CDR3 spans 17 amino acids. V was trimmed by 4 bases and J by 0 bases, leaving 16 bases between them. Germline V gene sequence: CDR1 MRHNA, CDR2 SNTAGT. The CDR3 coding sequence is TGTGCCAGCAGTGTAAGCAACAGGGTTAGCTCCTACAATGAGCAGTTCTTC. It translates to CASSVSNRVSSYNEQFF.

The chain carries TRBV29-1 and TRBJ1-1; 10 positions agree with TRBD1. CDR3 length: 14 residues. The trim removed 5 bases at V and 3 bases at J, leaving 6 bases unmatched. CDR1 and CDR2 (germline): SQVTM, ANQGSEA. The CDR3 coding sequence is TGCAGCGTTCGTAGACAGGGGGCGTACACTGAAGCTTTCTTT. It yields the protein CSVRRQGAYTEAFF.

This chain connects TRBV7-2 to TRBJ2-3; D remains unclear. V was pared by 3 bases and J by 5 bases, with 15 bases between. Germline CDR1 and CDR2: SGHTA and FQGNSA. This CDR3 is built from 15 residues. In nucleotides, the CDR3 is TGTGCCAGCAGCTTGGTAATTGGGTGGAAAGATACGCAGTATTTT. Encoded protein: CASSLVIGWKDTQYF.